This passage covers 5 T cell receptor beta chains from one sample sequenced in a study of shared clonotypes between healthy human individuals. Clones were sequenced by immunoSEQ multiplex PCR, and TCRdb holds only the in-frame ones, with some missing. The table records 450,000 to 650,000 clones, around three quarters of them present only once. The sequenced sample consisted of PBMCs. The origin of the receptors is a woman between 40 and 55 years old in good health. Some clones in this sample may be carry-over from other donors' samples.

This clone has at least ten counts. The rearrangement uses TRBV9 and TRBJ1-2; D possibly corresponds to TRBD1 (5 bases). The V gene's germline CDR1 is SGDLS and CDR2 YYNGEE. V gave up 0 bases and J gave up 6 bases, with 12 bases separating them. The CDR3 covers 14 residues. The CDR3 nucleotides are TGTGCCAGCAGCGTAGGACAGAGGGGCGATGGCTACACCTTC. Protein product: CASSVGQRGDGYTF.

Comment on this clone: A much larger clone lies a single base off, so this may be a read error. At the DNA level, this CDR3 is encoded by other sequences in the same sample as well. The V and J genes are TRBV6-6 and TRBJ1-1; D might be TRBD1 (5 bases). This CDR3 region has 13 residues. Per the germline V gene, CDR1 is MNHNY and CDR2 is SVGAGI (reference sequence). The CDR3: CASSPTENTEAFF. The CDR3 region has the DNA TGTGCCAGCAGCCCGACAGAGAACACTGAAGCTTTCTTC.

V and J are TRBV7-3 and TRBJ2-6, with D perhaps matching TRBD2 (5 bases). V lost 2 bases, J lost 1 base, and 9 bases lay in between. There are 16 residues in the CDR3. CDR1 is SGHTA, CDR2 FQGTGA, per germline. The CDR3 DNA sequence: TGTGCCAGCAGCTTAGAGGGCAGGTCTGGGGCCAACGTCCTGACTTTC. As protein: CASSLEGRSGANVLTF.

The rearrangement uses TRBV5-4 and TRBJ2-5; D might be TRBD2 (6 bases). Between the trimmed V and J ends, which lost 3 bases and 5 bases, there was a span of 14 bases. This CDR3 is 14 amino acids long. The V gene's germline CDR1 is SGHNT and CDR2 YYREEE (reference sequence). The CDR3 region has the DNA TGTGCCAGCAGCTCCCTCGGGGGATTGGAGACCCAGTACTTC. This codes for CASSSLGGLETQYF.

As concerns this clone: Other nucleotide sequences from this sample produce the same CDR3. The rearrangement uses TRBV6-1 and TRBJ1-5; 7 positions match TRBD1. The CDR3 runs 15 residues. The V gene end was trimmed by 5 bases and the J gene end by 0 bases; junction bases not matched to a gene: 4. Germline values: CDR1 MNHNS, CDR2 SASEGT. The CDR3 DNA follows: TGTGCCAGCAGTCCGACAGGGATTAGCAATCAGCCCCAGCATTTT. It translates to CASSPTGISNQPQHF.